Below, one TCR beta chain is given with its context. This clone appeared a few times. Its antigen specificity is not known. No base qualities exist here, and no much larger clone lies one base off it. The cohort consisted of 650 to 850 healthy bone marrow donors. Cohort members were all nominally healthy when sampled, although unrecorded immune exposures were likely present. The donor was CMV seropositive and belonged to the group of over 250 seropositive cohort members. Every donor gave a peripheral blood sample, and the peripheral blood mononuclear cells from that sample were used for TCR beta sequencing. The Qiagen DNeasy Blood Extraction Kit was used to extract genomic DNA from the blood cell samples. CDR1 SGHVS and CDR2 FQNEAQ are derived from the germline V gene. The germline ends are 9 bases apart after V is trimmed by 6 bases and J by 0 bases. The CDR3 holds 13 amino acids from the cysteine to the phenylalanine. The entry retains the CDR3 DNA only, 39 bases that are in frame from base 1.

This specimen belongs to a study of cytomegalovirus exposure and HLA in healthy donors (dated by TCRdb to the late 2010s). Broadly, across the study: An earlier analysis of roughly 630 of the donors reported 250 to 350 Gb of sequence data and 117 million unique TCR beta sequences from 150 million to 200 million T cells. Donor age, sex, ethnicity and CMV serostatus were compiled together with the repertoire data. The study combined high-throughput TCR immunosequencing, statistical association of individual TCRs with disease status, and machine learning to predict cytomegalovirus infection status. A later genetic analysis took genome-wide SNP genotypes for about three fifths of the 666 donors and used that subset as a discovery cohort. The study used immunosequencing to profile the T cell repertoires of some 600 subjects and linked those repertoires to cytomegalovirus serostatus. To study patterns of TCR occurrence, a later analysis re-analyzed previously published TCR beta repertoires from 700 or so donors and added high-resolution HLA genotyping. Among some 410 genotyped donors of the cohort, an average of around 240,000 unique TCR beta nucleotide sequences were sequenced per donor, roughly 20% of them non-productive. Both class I and class II loci were covered by HLA typing, at four-digit resolution. The genetic ancestry cluster associated with self-reported Caucasian donors included 65% to 90% of the 350 to 500 genotyped donors. To decide whether each TCR beta V gene segment behaved as functional or pseudogenic, an earlier analysis of approximately 590 of the donors relied on high-throughput TCR beta sequencing. About 300 gigabases of sequencing data and approximately 85 million unique TCR sequences were included in an early release covering several hundred HLA-typed donors. Every discovery cohort repertoire had been produced on one sequencing platform. Typing coverage differed by locus: A, B, C, DRB1 and DQB1 were typed in roughly 629-640 donors, DQA1 in approximately 520, DPA1 in around 580, and DPB1 in 450 to 490. The aim of the study was to test whether cataloging public T cell receptors could identify signatures of past pathogen exposure. Along with the approximately 650-subject first cohort, a separate validation cohort of approximately 110 different subjects was used. In the later analysis, no new phenotypic data were used to find candidate immune exposures; instead, reliance was placed on TCR beta sequences and their occurrence across donors. Roughly 5 DR-DQ haplotypes were handled as single units for association and clustering, since linkage in the cohort was strong.

On the study overall, not on this receptor specifically: Several of the top co-occurrence clusters appeared to be linked to parvovirus B19, influenza, CMV and Epstein-Barr virus, according to a later analysis. In vitro tests confirmed that a few of the cytomegalovirus-associated TCR beta chains recognize cytomegalovirus antigens. Compared with the 666-donor mean, donors in an Asian-associated ancestry cluster had fewer N-insertions in productive TCRs, according to a later genetic analysis. Because some donors lacked HLA typing at each locus, the association tests relied only on the typed subset. The classifier was reported to diagnose cytomegalovirus status with high specificity and sensitivity in both the original cohort and the validation cohort. Linkage disequilibrium might explain the correlated functional status among segregating V segments, but an unknown experimental factor could not be ruled out. The sequencing pipeline was judged likely to have produced a cluster of highly shared sequence variants as a technical artifact. According to the authors, the approach could potentially be generalized to other disease states and immunological phenotypes. Because counts were too low, roughly 18 rarely observed V segments, including chromosome 9 orphons, were left out of the earlier analysis of 587 of the donors. A later genetic analysis associated a missense DCLRE1C variant with V-gene and J-gene trimming of TCR beta chains, and an independent cohort replicated the association. When HLA alleles, especially DR and DQ, strongly co-occurred, attributing TCR associations to individual alleles was difficult. Most TCR sequences were seen in very few donors, while some public TCRs were found in many individuals. A total of some 180 TCR beta chains were listed by the study as associated with cytomegalovirus. In a later analysis, HLA-associated TCR beta chains showed more clonal expansion and lower generation probabilities than non-associated chains that were equally common. A further reported finding was that TCR beta sequences accurately predicted the HLA-A and HLA-B alleles for most subjects in the first cohort. In a later analysis, most CMV-associated TCR beta chains were found to appear HLA-restricted, with HLA associations seemingly driven largely by CMV exposure. In this cohort, only TCR beta chains were sequenced, and detectable features were limited by the absence of alpha or paired-chain data. Sequencing depth was assumed to be roughly uniform across donors in the presence/absence analyses, though that assumption may not hold. The 87-base-pair reads could not distinguish some IMGT-functional V segments, including TRBV6-2 and TRBV6-3, so those segments were excluded. At a false discovery rate of 0.05, a later analysis linked some 17,000 TCR beta sequences to specific HLA alleles. An earlier analysis of approximately 500 of the donors showed that most TCR beta V segments appeared in productive rearrangements either about 90% or about 30% of the time, which broadly matched IMGT annotations. In a later analysis, the rate of TCR association differed among HLA loci, with DRB1 alleles having the most associated TCRs and HLA-C alleles having the fewest. CMV serostatus was the only immune exposure information available for the cohort.

Libraries were made using the immunoSEQ multiplex PCR assay. The multiplex PCR relied on a mix of 60 forward primers for TCR Vbeta segments and 13 reverse primers for TCR Jbeta segments. A multiplex PCR assay on genomic DNA amplified the CDR3 region of rearranged TCR beta genes. The Illumina HiSeq System was used to sequence the amplified TCR beta libraries as 87-base-pair reads. From the authors' description of their analysis: Across the roughly 600 repertoires, a later analysis counted about 81 million unique TCR beta chains, roughly 11 million of which were shared by at least two donors. A nearest-neighbor algorithm error-corrected the raw reads and collapsed the reads into unique sequences, merging closely related sequences to remove PCR and sequencing errors. To assign V, D and J gene segments, CDR3 sequences were aligned to IMGT reference sequences. For a sequence to be retained, a match of at least six nucleotides to both a V gene segment and a J gene segment was required. Rearrangements were called productive when the CDR3 lacked stop codons and stayed in frame with V and J; all others were non-productive. Following IMGT convention, CDR3 was defined as the stretch from the second conserved V-encoded cysteine to the conserved J-encoded phenylalanine. The earlier analysis of approximately 590 of the donors excluded any sequence lacking an unambiguous match to a single V gene segment. In an earlier analysis of approximately 500 of the donors, a V segment was called functional when productive rearrangements were above 56.7%, and segregating when the standard deviation between donors exceeded 5%. A statistical classification framework was built for diagnosing cytomegalovirus status from the catalog of TCR beta chain sequences. V and J gene assignment, in a later analysis, came from comparing TCR nucleotide sequences with IMGT/GENE-DB human TR gene sequences. Using the TCRdist pipeline, a later analysis assigned CDR3 sequences along with most-parsimonious VDJ recombination scenarios. In a later analysis, every TCR beta chain was defined by the combination of its CDR3 amino acid sequence and its V-gene family, and reads without a unique V-gene family were dropped. To address suspected cross-contamination and a sequencing artifact, a later analysis removed under 600 highly shared, low-generation-probability nucleotide sequences. In a later analysis, a clonal expansion index for each public chain was calculated from normalized within-repertoire ranks of inferred template counts. In a later analysis, generation probabilities were computed with a VDJ recombination model fitted to out-of-frame rearrangements, and the resulting probabilities were checked against IGoR. Hypergeometric tests were used in a later analysis to score TCR-TCR, TCR-HLA and TCR-CMV co-occurrence, with a repertoire-size bias correction applied to the TCR pairs. In a later analysis, false discovery rates were estimated by permuting HLA or CMV assignments 20 times. In a later analysis, co-occurring TCRs were grouped using DBSCAN, and TCRdist sequence similarity was added for clustering within HLA-allele-positive subsets. Repertoires with fewer than 30,000 or more than 120,000 public chains, plus five repertoires with anomalous nucleotide sharing, were excluded from co-occurrence clustering. This is the immuneACCESS table as TCRdb keeps it, with only in-frame sequences that have V and J called. A part of the clones is gone; compared with another copy, unresolved V genes explain less than half, and the rest is unexplained. D and trimming were read from the DNA, whereas the V and J calls and clone size are those reported in that table. A total of 90,000 to 140,000 clones appear in this sample, around 80% of them only once. The top ten constitute about 7.5% of the sample.

This sequence was found in a man aged 35 to 55 in good health and CMV-seropositive. Input material: PBMCs. The chain is made from TRBV7-8 and TRBJ2-7; TRBD1 is possibly the D segment (6 matching bases). In nucleotides, the sequence is TGTGCCAGCAGAAGGGACAACTCCTACGAGCAGTACTTC. This encodes CASRRDNSYEQYF.